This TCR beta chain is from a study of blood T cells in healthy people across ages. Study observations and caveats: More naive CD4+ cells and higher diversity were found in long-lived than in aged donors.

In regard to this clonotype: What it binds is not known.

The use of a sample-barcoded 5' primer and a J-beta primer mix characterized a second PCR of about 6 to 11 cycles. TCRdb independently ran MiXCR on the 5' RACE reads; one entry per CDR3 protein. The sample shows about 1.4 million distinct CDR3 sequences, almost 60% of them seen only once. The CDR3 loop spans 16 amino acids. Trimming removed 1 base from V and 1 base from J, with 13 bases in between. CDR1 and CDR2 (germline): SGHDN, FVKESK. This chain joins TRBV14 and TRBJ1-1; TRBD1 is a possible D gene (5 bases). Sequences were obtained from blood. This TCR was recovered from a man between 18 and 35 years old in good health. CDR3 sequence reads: CASSQAPQGPNTEAFF. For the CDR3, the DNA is TGTGCCAGCAGCCAAGCACCCCAGGGACCGAACACTGAAGCTTTCTTT.